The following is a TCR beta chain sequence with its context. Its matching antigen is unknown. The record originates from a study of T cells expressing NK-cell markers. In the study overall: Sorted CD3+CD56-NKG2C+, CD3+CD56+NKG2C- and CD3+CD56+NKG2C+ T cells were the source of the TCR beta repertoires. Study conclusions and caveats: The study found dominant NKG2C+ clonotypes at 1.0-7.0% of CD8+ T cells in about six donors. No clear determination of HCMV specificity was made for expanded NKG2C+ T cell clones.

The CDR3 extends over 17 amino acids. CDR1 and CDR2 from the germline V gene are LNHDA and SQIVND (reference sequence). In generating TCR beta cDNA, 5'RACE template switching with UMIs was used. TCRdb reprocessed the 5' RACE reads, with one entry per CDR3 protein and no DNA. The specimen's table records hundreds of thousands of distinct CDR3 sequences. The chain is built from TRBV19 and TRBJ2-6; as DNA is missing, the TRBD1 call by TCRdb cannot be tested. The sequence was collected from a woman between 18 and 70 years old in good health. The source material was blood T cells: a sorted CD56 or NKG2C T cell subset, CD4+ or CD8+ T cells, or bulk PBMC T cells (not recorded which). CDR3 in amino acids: CASSVRGDSSGANVLTF. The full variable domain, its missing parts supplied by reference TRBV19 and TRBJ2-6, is DGGITQSPKYLFRKEGQNVTLSCEQNLNHDAMYWYRQDPGQGLRLIYYSQIVNDFQKGDIAEGYSVSREKKESFPLTVTSAQKNPTAFYLCASSVRGDSSGANVLTFGAGSRLTVL.